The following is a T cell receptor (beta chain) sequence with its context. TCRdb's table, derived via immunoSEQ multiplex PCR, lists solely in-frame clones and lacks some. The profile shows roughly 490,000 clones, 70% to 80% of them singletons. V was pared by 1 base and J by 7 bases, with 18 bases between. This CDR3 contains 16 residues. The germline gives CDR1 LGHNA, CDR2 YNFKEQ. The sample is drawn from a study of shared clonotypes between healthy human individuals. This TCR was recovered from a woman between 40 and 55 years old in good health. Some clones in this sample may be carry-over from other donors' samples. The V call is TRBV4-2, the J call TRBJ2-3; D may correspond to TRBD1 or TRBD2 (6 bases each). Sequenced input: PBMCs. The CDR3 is CASSQGGARGLHTQYF. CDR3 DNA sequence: TGTGCCAGCAGCCAAGGGGGGGCTAGAGGTTTGCATACGCAGTATTTT.